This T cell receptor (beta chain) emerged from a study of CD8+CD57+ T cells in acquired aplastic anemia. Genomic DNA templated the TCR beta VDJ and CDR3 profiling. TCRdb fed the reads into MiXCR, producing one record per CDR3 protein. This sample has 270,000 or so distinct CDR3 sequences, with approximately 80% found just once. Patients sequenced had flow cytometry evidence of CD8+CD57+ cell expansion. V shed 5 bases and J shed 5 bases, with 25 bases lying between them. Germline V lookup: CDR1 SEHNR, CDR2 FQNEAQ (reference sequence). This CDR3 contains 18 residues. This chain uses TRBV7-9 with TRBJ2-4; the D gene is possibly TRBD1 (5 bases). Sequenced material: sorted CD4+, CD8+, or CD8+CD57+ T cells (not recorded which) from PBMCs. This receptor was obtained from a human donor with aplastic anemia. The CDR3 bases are TGTGCCAGCAGCGGACCGGGCAATAGGGGTATAGGCGAAAACATTCAGTACTTC. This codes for CASSGPGNRGIGENIQYF.